These 17 T cell receptor beta chains were sequenced from one sample in a study of beta chain features in type 1 diabetes. Study observations and caveats: TCRB CDR3 length was moderately but significantly reduced in all four CD4+ subsets of Type 1 diabetes patients.

For these TCRs, the target antigens are not known. The whole isolated RNA underwent reverse transcription, so sequencing captured expressed TCRB transcripts. The method was immunoSEQ multiplex PCR; TCRdb's version includes in-frame clones alone and lacks a portion of them. Altogether 300,000 or so clones are present, roughly an eighth being singletons, with the ten largest covering 0.015% to 0.02%. The sample was naive CD4+ T cells from blood. The receptor source for this set is a young man with type 1 diabetes.

This clone came up a few times. V is TRBV18 and J is TRBJ2-1; no clear D. Trimming took off 3 bases at V and 8 bases at J, with 11 bases between the two ends. CDR3 length: 13 residues. The germline V gene encodes CDR1 KGHSH and CDR2 LQKENI. CDR3 DNA: TGTGCCAGCTCACCCCCTCTGGGCCATGAGCAGTTCTTC. Protein product: CASSPPLGHEQFF.

This clone was seen a few times. The V and J genes are TRBV7-2 and TRBJ2-7, with 7 bases aligning to TRBD1. CDR1 and CDR2 (germline): SGHTA, FQGNSA. V trimming: 1 base; J trimming: 3 bases; junction bases outside the gene matches: 0. The CDR3 totals 13 residues. In nucleotides, the CDR3 is TGTGCCAGCAGCTTAGGGACAGGCTACGAGCAGTACTTC. Translating it yields CASSLGTGYEQYF.

The chain uses TRBV11-2 and TRBJ2-7, with 8 bases matching TRBD2. After removal of 1 base from V and 3 bases from J, the junction contained 5 bases not matched to a gene. The CDR3 extends over 15 amino acids. Looked up from germline, CDR1 is SGHAT and CDR2 is FQNNGV. The CDR3 DNA follows: TGTGCCAGCAGCTTAGCTTCCCTAGCGGGCTACGAGCAGTACTTC. The encoded protein is CASSLASLAGYEQYF.

J is TRBJ2-2 and V is TRBV5-5; 7 positions match TRBD2. With 0 bases clipped from V and 9 bases from J, the junction kept 11 bases outside the gene matches. This CDR3 contains 16 residues. CDR1 and CDR2 from the germline V gene are SGHKS and YYEKEE (reference sequence). For the CDR3, the DNA is TGTGCCAGCAGCTTGGACGGGGGAGGGCCAATACGGGAGCTGTTTTTT. Encoded protein: CASSLDGGGPIRELFF.

This clone was recorded a few times. The chain employs TRBV27 and TRBJ1-4; D remains unclear. This CDR3 contains 12 residues. Trimming shortened V by 5 bases and J by 10 bases, and 11 bases separated the two germline ends. CDR1 is MNHEY, CDR2 SMNVEV, per germline (reference sequence). The CDR3 spells CASSGMEGKLFF. The DNA for the CDR3 is TGTGCCAGCAGTGGGATGGAGGGAAAACTGTTTTTT.

This clone was seen only a few times. The chain joins TRBV7-9 to TRBJ1-4; unclear D gene. With 7 bases removed from V and 0 bases from J, the gap between germline ends came to 12 bases. Germline CDR1 and CDR2: SEHNR and FQNEAQ (reference sequence). The CDR3 has 15 amino acids. As DNA, the CDR3 is TGTGCCAGCACTAACCAGAGGTCAACTAATGAAAAACTGTTTTTT. Translated, it gives CASTNQRSTNEKLFF.

This clone has a handful of counts. The same CDR3 is also encoded by other DNA sequences in this sample. The chain links TRBV7-9 to TRBJ1-1, with D unclear. V lost 1 base and J 5 bases, leaving 8 bases between the germline ends. CDR3 size: 13 residues. Germline CDR1 is SEHNR and CDR2 is FQNEAQ (reference sequence). In DNA, the CDR3 is TGTGCCAGCAGCTTAGAGTCGGGAACTGAAGCTTTCTTT. The encoded protein is CASSLESGTEAFF.

This chain uses TRBV25-1 with TRBJ1-3; 8 bases fit TRBD1. This CDR3 is built from 16 residues. V lost 9 bases, J lost 0 bases, and 10 bases stayed unmatched. Per the germline V gene, CDR1 is MGHDK and CDR2 is SYGVNS. CDR3 nucleotide sequence: TGTGCCAGTCAACCGACAGGGGTCCTCTCTGGAAACACCATATATTTT. This codes for CASQPTGVLSGNTIYF. Combining the CDR3 with reference TRBV25-1 and TRBJ1-3 gives the whole variable domain EADIYQTPRYLVIGTGKKITLECSQTMGHDKMYWYQQDPGMELHLIHYSYGVNSTEKGDLSSESTVSRIRTEHFPLTLESARPSHTSQYLCASQPTGVLSGNTIYFGEGSWLTVV.

This clone was seen more than once but under ten times. This sequence joins TRBV28 and TRBJ1-1; 8 bases fit TRBD1. Germline lookup yields CDR1 MDHEN and CDR2 SYDVKM. The CDR3 runs to 13 residues. Trimming cost V 4 bases and J 3 bases; bases outside gene matches: 1. CDR3 residues: CASSSGQDTEAFF. The CDR3 DNA reads as TGTGCCAGCAGTTCGGGACAGGACACTGAAGCTTTCTTT.

The chain combines TRBV18 with TRBJ2-7; D is unresolved. This CDR3 comprises 12 residues. Germline CDR1 KGHSH, CDR2 LQKENI. V was cut by 4 bases and J by 3 bases, with 7 bases left in between. This chain's CDR3 is CASSLRHYEQYF. For the CDR3, the DNA is TGTGCCAGCTCACTACGACACTACGAGCAGTACTTC.

V and J are TRBV9 and TRBJ1-4; tentative D call: TRBD1 (5 bases). The germline CDR1 and CDR2 sequences are SGDLS and YYNGEE. This CDR3 is built from 15 residues. Trimming stripped 0 bases from V and 8 bases from J, with 14 bases between. The CDR3, as DNA: TGTGCCAGCAGCGTAGAAAAGGGGTTCGGGGAAAAACTGTTTTTT. Protein: CASSVEKGFGEKLFF.

This clone came up a few times. The chain recombines TRBV7-8 with TRBJ2-1, with 8 bases matching TRBD2. The germline V gene encodes CDR1 SGHVS and CDR2 FQNEAQ. With V trimmed by 5 bases and J by 6 bases, 9 bases remained unmatched. The CDR3 runs 15 residues. The CDR3 DNA reads TGTGCCAGCAGCATGAGCGGGAGCCCCCTCAATGAGCAGTTCTTC. Its translation: CASSMSGSPLNEQFF.

This chain links TRBV28 with TRBJ1-3; 7 bases fit TRBD1. Trimming cost V 4 bases and J 1 base; bases outside gene matches: 1. Germline CDR1 MDHEN, CDR2 SYDVKM. CDR3 length equals 14 residues. For the CDR3, the DNA is TGTGCCAGCAGTTCGGGACAGTCTGGAAACACCATATATTTT. Protein: CASSSGQSGNTIYF. The variable domain in full, completed from reference TRBV28 and TRBJ1-3, reads DVKVTQSSRYLVKRTGEKVFLECVQDMDHENMFWYRQDPGLGLRLIYFSYDVKMKEKGDIPEGYSVSREKKERFSLILESASTNQTSMYLCASSSGQSGNTIYFGEGSWLTVV.

This clone was seen a few times. The CDR3 region has the DNA TGTGCCAGCAGCCGGCAGGGGACAGGGACTATGGGGGGATATTACGAGCAGTACTTC. Translation gives CASSRQGTGTMGGYYEQYF. The rearrangement links TRBV7-9 to TRBJ2-7, with 9 nucleotides matching TRBD1. The CDR3 totals 19 residues. Germline CDR1 SEHNR, CDR2 FQNEAQ (reference sequence). The V gene end was trimmed by 5 bases and the J gene end by 4 bases; junction bases not matched to a gene: 21.

V gene TRBV5-1 combines with J gene TRBJ2-1, with D possibly matching TRBD1 (5 bases). Germline V gene sequence: CDR1 SGHRS, CDR2 YFSETQ. This CDR3 is built from 14 residues. The V end was cut by 4 bases, the J end by 4 bases, with 12 bases between. CDR3 sequence: CASSIKQGYNEQFF. In nucleotides, the CDR3 is TGCGCCAGCAGCATAAAGCAGGGTTACAATGAGCAGTTCTTC.

The V gene is TRBV4-3, the J gene TRBJ2-7; D is possibly TRBD1 (5 bases). With 0 bases removed from V and 2 bases from J, the gap between germline ends came to 20 bases. The CDR3 spans 18 residues. From germline, CDR1 is LGHNA and CDR2 YSLEER. The CDR3 nucleotides read TGCGCCAGCAGCCAAGATACCCCCGACAGCACATTGACCTACGAGCAGTACTTC. This encodes CASSQDTPDSTLTYEQYF.

The rearrangement links TRBV7-6 to TRBJ2-1, with D possibly matching TRBD1 (7 bases). Germline V gene data show CDR1 as SGHVS and CDR2 as FNYEAQ. The V and J ends lost 1 base and 4 bases respectively, with 11 bases between them. The CDR3 runs 15 residues. This CDR3 reads CASSLGGTAYNEQFF. In DNA form, the CDR3 reads TGTGCCAGCAGCTTAGGCGGGACAGCATACAATGAGCAGTTCTTC.